The present entry profiles one T cell receptor (beta chain) with its context. The sample is drawn from a study of cytomegalovirus exposure and HLA in healthy donors. V was shortened by 2 bases and J by 8 bases, with 12 bases between the two germline ends. The CDR3 has 13 residues. Germline assignment: CDR1 LGHNA and CDR2 YSLEER. Repertoires were generated with immunoSEQ multiplex PCR, while TCRdb's copy carries only in-frame clones and drops some. The data contain 200,000 to 300,000 clones, roughly 90% of them singletons. The clonotype comes from a man younger than 35 in good health and CMV-seropositive. V is TRBV4-3 and J is TRBJ1-2, with unresolved D. The sample consisted of PBMCs. In DNA, the CDR3 is TGCGCCAGCAGCCAAATGGAGGGTTGGGGCTACACCTTC. Amino acids: CASSQMEGWGYTF.